The next 7 T cell receptor beta chains were all read from a single sample in a study of human T cells and chemical hapten exposure. As for time point: pre-sensitization, week 0. Noted treatment: therapeutic diphenylcyclopropenone sensitization with weekly scalp DPC. TCRdb fed the RACE reads into MiXCR, producing one record per CDR3 protein. The sample holds approximately 320,000 distinct CDR3 sequences, around 5.5% seen once. Sequencing used whole blood, obtained in connection with sensitization to the hapten diphenylcyclopropenone (DPC). These receptors all come from a woman aged 18-30 years with alopecia areata. Some clones in this sample may be carry-over from other donors' samples.

This clonotype was recorded many times. The chain carries TRBV7-2 and TRBJ1-1; 7 nucleotides align to TRBD1. CDR1 and CDR2 (germline): SGHTA, FQGNSA. The CDR3 length is 16 residues. The V and J ends lost 5 bases and 0 bases, in that order; junction bases with no gene match: 9. The CDR3 DNA follows: TGTGCCAGCAGCCGTACAGGGGTCCTCATGAACACTGAAGCTTTCTTT. This encodes CASSRTGVLMNTEAFF. Full variable domain (rest looked up from reference TRBV7-2 and TRBJ1-1): GAGVSQSPSNKVTEKGKDVELRCDPISGHTALYWYRQSLGQGLEFLIYFQGNSAPDKSGLPSDRFSAERTGGSVSTLTIQRTQQEDSAVYLCASSRTGVLMNTEAFFGQGTRLTVV.

This rearrangement joins TRBV6-6 to TRBJ1-1; tentative D call: TRBD1 (5 bases). V lost 2 bases and J lost 6, with 19 bases in between. The CDR3 consists of 16 residues. Germline CDR1 MNHNY, CDR2 SVGAGI (reference sequence). CDR3 sequence reads: CASSYDSSNSHAEAFF. CDR3 sequence (DNA): TGTGCCAGCAGTTACGACAGTTCCAATAGCCACGCTGAAGCTTTCTTT.

This clonotype was counted between two and nine times. The chain joins TRBV6-2 or TRBV6-3 to TRBJ2-6; D perhaps matches TRBD2 (5 bases). CDR3 length: 15 residues. V lost 6 bases and J 0 bases, leaving 9 bases between the germline ends. Germline loops: CDR1 MNHEY, CDR2 SVGEGT. The CDR3 sequence is CASRRAPSGANVLTF. In DNA, the CDR3 is TGTGCCAGCAGGCGGGCGCCCTCTGGGGCCAACGTCCTGACTTTC.

The V and J genes are TRBV20-1 and TRBJ2-3; 7 bases align to TRBD2. Germline V CDR1 and CDR2: DFQATT, SNEGSKA (reference sequence). The V and J ends lost 5 bases and 0 bases, in that order; junction bases with no gene match: 8. This CDR3 is 15 amino acids long. CDR3 DNA sequence: TGCAGTGCTTCCACGAGCGGGGTGAGCACAGATACGCAGTATTTT. As protein: CSASTSGVSTDTQYF.

The chain links TRBV5-4 to TRBJ2-1, with D perhaps given as TRBD1 or TRBD2 (5 bases each). The CDR3 length is 13 residues. Germline V lookup: CDR1 SGHNT, CDR2 YYREEE (reference sequence). Trimming took 0 bases from V and 9 from J, leaving 10 bases between them. This CDR3 reads CASSLGGAGEQFF. The CDR3 nucleotides read TGTGCCAGCAGCTTGGGAGGGGCAGGTGAGCAGTTCTTC.

This clonotype was counted many times. V is TRBV27 and J is TRBJ2-7, with D perhaps matching TRBD2 (5 bases). Germline V gene data show CDR1 as MNHEY and CDR2 as SMNVEV (reference sequence). This CDR3 has 14 residues. V was pared by 2 bases and J by 3 bases, with 11 bases between. CDR3 nucleotides: TGTGCCAGCAGTTTAAGCCAGGAGGTCTACGAGCAGTACTTC. Encoded protein: CASSLSQEVYEQYF.

This clonotype was observed many times. V usage is TRBV7-2 and J usage is TRBJ2-3; possible D gene TRBD2, 5 bases. The germline V gene has CDR1 SGHTA and CDR2 FQGNSA. The CDR3 has 15 residues. Trimming pared 3 bases from V and 4 bases from J, leaving 14 bases between. CDR3 DNA sequence: TGTGCCAGCAGCTTCAGACTATTGGGCCCAGATACGCAGTATTTT. This translates into CASSFRLLGPDTQYF.